Listed here are 14 T cell receptor beta chains from one sample, sequenced in a study of T cells of healthy individuals. TCRdb re-analysed the 5' RACE reads in MiXCR, keeping a single row per CDR3 protein. The sample carries 95,000 to 100,000 distinct CDR3 sequences, 17% recorded once. The source of these receptors is a human donor in good health.

V usage is TRBV28 and J usage is TRBJ2-5; 8 bases are a match to TRBD2. The ends lost 3 bases at V and 4 bases at J; junction bases unmatched: 10. The V gene's germline CDR1 is MDHEN and CDR2 SYDVKM. The CDR3 covers 16 residues. The CDR3 loop is CASSLGSGGLRETQYF. The CDR3, as DNA: TGTGCCAGCAGTTTGGGGAGCGGGGGCCTCAGAGAGACCCAGTACTTC.

This sequence joins TRBV12-3 or TRBV12-4 and TRBJ2-3, with 10 nucleotides matching TRBD1. Trimming at V came to 6 bases and at J to 7 bases, leaving 7 bases not matched to a gene. The CDR3 sequence is 14 residues long. The CDR3 protein is CASRGQGLTNTQYF. The CDR3 nucleotides read TGTGCCAGCAGGGGACAGGGGCTGACAAATACGCAGTATTTT.

This clonotype showed up many times. The rearrangement uses TRBV7-8 and TRBJ2-7; D gene ambiguous. Germline-derived CDR1 and CDR2 are SGHVS and FQNEAQ. The CDR3 consists of 14 residues. V was shortened by 1 base and J by 2 bases, with 9 bases between the two germline ends. The chain's CDR3 is CASSLVGTTYEQYF. The CDR3 bases are TGTGCCAGCAGCTTAGTGGGCACTACCTACGAGCAGTACTTC.

On this clonotype: A much larger clone differs by one base, so this may be a read error. The CDR3 bases are TGTGCCAGCAGCTCATCCGGGACCAGCACATATACGCAGTATTTT. Translated: CASSSSGTSTYTQYF. V is TRBV7-3 and J is TRBJ2-3; either TRBD1 or TRBD2 may supply D (5 bases each). Germline loops: CDR1 SGHTA, CDR2 FQGTGA. The CDR3 covers 15 residues.

About this clonotype: Sequence at one end of the junction differs from germline and may be a read error. The chain combines TRBV7-8 with TRBJ2-3; no clear D. Germline-derived CDR1 and CDR2 are SGHVS and FQNEAQ. This CDR3 comprises 13 residues. The chain's CDR3 is CASSLLTGSQLQF. CDR3 sequence (DNA): TGTGCCAGCAGCTTACTGACCGGGTCTCAGCTACAGTTT.

This rearrangement joins TRBV3-1 to TRBJ1-2; D perhaps matches TRBD1 (6 bases). This CDR3 is built from 15 residues. Between the trimmed V and J ends, which lost 2 bases and 4 bases, there was a span of 14 bases. The germline V gene encodes CDR1 LGHDT and CDR2 YNNKEL (reference sequence). The CDR3 DNA reads as TGTGCCAGCAGCCAACATTTGGGGGGGGCCTATGGCTACACCTTC. Protein product: CASSQHLGGAYGYTF.

V gene TRBV24-1 combines with J gene TRBJ2-7; a possible D gene is TRBD1 (6 bases). CDR1 is KGHDR, CDR2 SFDVKD, per germline. This CDR3 region has 14 residues. V lost 4 bases and J 4 bases, leaving 13 bases between the germline ends. DNA of the CDR3: TGTGCCACCAGTGACCCACAGGGTCCGTACGAGCAGTACTTC. Translated: CATSDPQGPYEQYF.

This clonotype was seen only a few times. The chain links TRBV6-5 to TRBJ1-3; D is possibly TRBD1 (6 bases). CDR1 and CDR2 from the germline V gene are MNHEY and SVGAGI. Between the trimmed V and J ends, which lost 6 bases and 0 bases, there was a span of 6 bases. The CDR3 runs 13 residues. The CDR3 DNA reads TGTGCCAGCAGGACAGGCTCTGGAAACACCATATATTTT. This gives the protein CASRTGSGNTIYF.

A few counts support this clonotype. DNA of the CDR3: TGTGCCAGCAGCTTAGGTGATGCTCGGACTCCTCCCTACGAGCAGTACTTC. Its protein is CASSLGDARTPPYEQYF. The V gene is TRBV11-2, the J gene TRBJ2-7; D possibly corresponds to TRBD2 (5 bases). Germline CDR1 and CDR2: SGHAT and FQNNGV. This CDR3 has 17 amino acids. Trimming took off 1 base at V and 2 bases at J, with 18 bases between the two ends.

V usage is TRBV28 and J usage is TRBJ2-7; 12 bases are shared with TRBD2. The CDR3 covers 17 residues. The V segment lost 4 bases and the J segment 2 bases; nucleotides outside the gene matches: 9. Germline V gene sequence: CDR1 MDHEN, CDR2 SYDVKM. CDR3: CASSSTSGSSVPYEQYF. The CDR3 bases are TGTGCCAGCAGTTCGACTAGCGGGAGCTCCGTTCCCTACGAGCAGTACTTC.

The rearrangement uses TRBV15 and TRBJ2-3; TRBD2 matches 10 bases. V lost 1 base, J lost 5 bases, and 6 bases stayed unmatched. The CDR3 is made up of 16 amino acids. Germline assignment: CDR1 LNHNV and CDR2 YYDKDF (reference sequence). The CDR3 DNA sequence: TGTGCCACCAGCAGAGCCCTAGCGGGAGACGGAGATACGCAGTATTTT. Translating gives CATSRALAGDGDTQYF.

The chain uses TRBV10-3 and TRBJ2-5, with D possibly being TRBD2 (6 bases). The CDR3 consists of 13 residues. Trimming took off 6 bases at V and 5 bases at J, with 13 bases between the two ends. Germline assignment: CDR1 ENHRY and CDR2 SYGVKD. In nucleotides, the CDR3 is TGTGCCATCAGGGGAGGTTTGGCGGAGACCCAGTACTTC. Translation gives CAIRGGLAETQYF.

At least ten counts were recorded for this clonotype. The chain joins TRBV20-1 to TRBJ1-1, with 7 bases matching TRBD1. Germline CDR1 reads DFQATT; CDR2 reads SNEGSKA (reference sequence). The CDR3 has 14 amino acids. V trimming: 2 bases; J trimming: 2 bases; junction bases outside the gene matches: 5. Here the CDR3 DNA reads TGCAGTGCTAGATCAGGGACAGTTAACACTGAAGCTTTCTTT. It translates to CSARSGTVNTEAFF.

Concerning this clonotype itself: Just one base apart from a much larger clone, this may be a read error. The CDR3 ends on some other residue instead of the conserved phenylalanine or tryptophan, so this is likely a read error. This chain links TRBV7-8 with TRBJ2-1, with 12 bases lining up with TRBD2. The trim removed 2 bases at V and 0 bases at J, leaving 5 bases unmatched. CDR3 length equals 18 residues. In germline, CDR1 is SGHVS, CDR2 FQNEAQ. CDR3 in DNA: TGTGCCAGCAGCTTAACTAGCGGGGGGACAAGCTCCTACAATGAGCAGTTCATC. Translated: CASSLTSGGTSSYNEQFI.